This T cell receptor beta chain was sequenced in a study of blood T cell repertoires in COVID-19. About the study: Sites across the United States, Italy and Spain contributed samples from acute and convalescent COVID-19. The cDNA or gDNA used as material had been derived from T cells, B-cell-depleted T cells, or PBMCs.

Per the authors' pipeline: Amplified reference gene primers provided the basis for estimating nucleated cell counts. Using immunoSEQ multiplex PCR, the repertoire was profiled, and TCRdb retains in-frame clones only, with some absent. V and J calls and clone size follow that table, whereas D and trimming were derived from the DNA. Here the sample spans approximately 220,000 clones, about four fifths being singletons. The V gene's germline CDR1 is SGHRS and CDR2 YFSETQ. The CDR3 runs 15 residues. J lost 4 bases, V lost 3 bases, and 7 bases had no gene match. This clone was seen many times. V gene TRBV5-1 combines with J gene TRBJ1-1; TRBD1 matches 9 bases. Sample: peripheral blood. The receptor was derived from a woman between 45 and 60 years old with acute or convalescent COVID-19. The CDR3 sequence is CASSSLQGASTEAFF. The CDR3 DNA reads TGCGCCAGCAGCTCCCTACAGGGGGCCAGCACTGAAGCTTTCTTT.